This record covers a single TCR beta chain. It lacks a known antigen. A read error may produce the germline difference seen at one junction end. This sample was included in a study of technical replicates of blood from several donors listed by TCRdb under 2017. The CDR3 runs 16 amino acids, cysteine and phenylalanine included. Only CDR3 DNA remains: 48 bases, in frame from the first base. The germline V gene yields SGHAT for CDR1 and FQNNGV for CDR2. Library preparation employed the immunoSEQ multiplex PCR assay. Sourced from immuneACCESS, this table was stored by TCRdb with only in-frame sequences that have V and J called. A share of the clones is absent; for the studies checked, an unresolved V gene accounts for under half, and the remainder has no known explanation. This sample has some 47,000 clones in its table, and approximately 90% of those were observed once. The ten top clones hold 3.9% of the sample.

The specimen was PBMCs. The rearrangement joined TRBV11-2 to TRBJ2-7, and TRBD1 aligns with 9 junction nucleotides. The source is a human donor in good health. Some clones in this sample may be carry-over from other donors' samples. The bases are TGTGCCAGCACCTTAATCCAAACAGGGGGCCCTCGGGAGCAGTACTTC. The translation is CASTLIQTGGPREQYF. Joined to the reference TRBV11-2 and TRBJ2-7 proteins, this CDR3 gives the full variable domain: EAGVAQSPRYKIIEKRQSVAFWCNPISGHATLYWYQQILGQGPKLLIQFQNNGVVDDSQLPKDRFSAERLKGVDSTLKIQPAKLEDSAVYLCASTLIQTGGPREQYFGPGTRLTVT.